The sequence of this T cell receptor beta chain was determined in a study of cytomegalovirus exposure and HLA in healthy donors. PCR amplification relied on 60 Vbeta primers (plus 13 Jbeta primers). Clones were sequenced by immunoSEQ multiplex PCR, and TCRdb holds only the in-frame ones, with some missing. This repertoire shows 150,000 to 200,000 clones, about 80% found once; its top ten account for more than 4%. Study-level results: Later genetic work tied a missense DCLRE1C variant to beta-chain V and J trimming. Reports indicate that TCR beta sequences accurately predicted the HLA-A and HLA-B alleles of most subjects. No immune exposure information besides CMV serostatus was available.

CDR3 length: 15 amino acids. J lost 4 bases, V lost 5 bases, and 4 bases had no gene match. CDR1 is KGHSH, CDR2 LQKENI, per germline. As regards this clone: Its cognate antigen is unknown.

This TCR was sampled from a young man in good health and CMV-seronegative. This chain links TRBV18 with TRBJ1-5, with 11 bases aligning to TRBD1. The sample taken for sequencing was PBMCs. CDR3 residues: CASSSRDRGNQPQHF. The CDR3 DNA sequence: TGTGCCAGCTCAAGCCGGGACAGGGGGAATCAGCCCCAGCATTTT.